Here is one T cell receptor (beta chain) with its context. These data are taken from a study of technical replicates of blood from several donors. The germline gives CDR1 SQVTM, CDR2 ANQGSEA. CDR3 length equals 14 residues. With 5 bases removed from V and 3 bases from J, the gap between germline ends came to 16 bases. The data were produced by immunoSEQ multiplex PCR, yet TCRdb's version contains in-frame clones alone and is incomplete. Of tens of thousands of clones listed, 95% to 97% are singletons. This clonotype was obtained from a human donor in good health. The chain recombines TRBV29-1 with TRBJ1-1, with unresolved D. The specimen sequenced was T cells isolated from PBMCs. As DNA, the CDR3 is TGCAGCGTTTCACGCGGGAGTGGGGACACTGAAGCTTTCTTT. Translation: CSVSRGSGDTEAFF.